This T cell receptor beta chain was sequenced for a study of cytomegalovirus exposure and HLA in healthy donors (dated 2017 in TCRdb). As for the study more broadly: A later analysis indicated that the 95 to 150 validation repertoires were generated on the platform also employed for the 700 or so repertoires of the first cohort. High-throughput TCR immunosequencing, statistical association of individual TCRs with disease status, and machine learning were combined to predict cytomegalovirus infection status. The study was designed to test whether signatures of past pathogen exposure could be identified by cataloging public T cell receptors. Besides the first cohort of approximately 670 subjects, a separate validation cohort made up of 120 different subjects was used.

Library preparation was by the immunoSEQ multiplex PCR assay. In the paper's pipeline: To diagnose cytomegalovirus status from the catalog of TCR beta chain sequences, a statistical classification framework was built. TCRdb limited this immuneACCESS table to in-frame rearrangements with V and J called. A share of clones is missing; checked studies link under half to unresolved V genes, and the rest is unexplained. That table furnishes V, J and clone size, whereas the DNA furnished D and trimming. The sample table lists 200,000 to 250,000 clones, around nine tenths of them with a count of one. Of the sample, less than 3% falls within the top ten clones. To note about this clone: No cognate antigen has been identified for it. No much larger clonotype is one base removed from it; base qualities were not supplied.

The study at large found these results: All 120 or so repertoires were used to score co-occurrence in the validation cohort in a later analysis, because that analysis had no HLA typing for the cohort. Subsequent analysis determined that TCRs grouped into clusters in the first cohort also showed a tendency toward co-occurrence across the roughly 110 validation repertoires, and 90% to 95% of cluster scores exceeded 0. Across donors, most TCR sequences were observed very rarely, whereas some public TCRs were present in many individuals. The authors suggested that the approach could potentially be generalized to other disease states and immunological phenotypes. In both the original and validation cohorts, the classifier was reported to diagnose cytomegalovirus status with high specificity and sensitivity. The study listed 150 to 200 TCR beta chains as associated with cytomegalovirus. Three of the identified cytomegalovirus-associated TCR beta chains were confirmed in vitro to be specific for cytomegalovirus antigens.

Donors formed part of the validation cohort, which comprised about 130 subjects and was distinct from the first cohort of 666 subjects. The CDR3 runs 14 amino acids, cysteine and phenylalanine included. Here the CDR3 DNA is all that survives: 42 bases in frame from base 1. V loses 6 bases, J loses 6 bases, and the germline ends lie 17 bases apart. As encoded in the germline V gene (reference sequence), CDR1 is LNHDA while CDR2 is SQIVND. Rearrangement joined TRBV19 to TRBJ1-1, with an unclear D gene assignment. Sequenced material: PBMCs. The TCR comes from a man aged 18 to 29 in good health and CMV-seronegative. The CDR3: CASSTGGGWSEAFF. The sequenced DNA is TGTGCCAGTAGCACGGGTGGAGGGTGGTCTGAAGCTTTCTTT.